These T cell receptor beta chains were read from a single sample in a study of T cell repertoires in cytomegalovirus infection. TCRdb re-derived calls from the reads in MiXCR, one entry per CDR3 protein. This repertoire shows around 540,000 distinct CDR3 sequences, roughly a third found once; its top ten account for under 20%. No antigens are known for them. This sample comprised cultured PBMCs, obtained from culture after CMV antigen stimulation. Every receptor here comes from a human donor in good health (CMV status not recorded). Some clones in this sample may be carry-over from other donors' samples. The CDR3 runs from the conserved cysteine through the conserved F or W. A D gene is named only where the DNA matches it firmly. Not every row has a clone size; where given, it reads once, few, many or a size class.

j_call d_call clone_size v_call cdr3_nt cdr3_aa
TRBJ1-5 NA NA TRBV15 TGTGCCACCAGCAGAGGGGCTGAGGGGCTCGGGCAGCCCCAGCATTTT CATSRGAEGLGQPQHF
TRBJ2-2 TRBD1 few TRBV6-2/TRBV6-3 TGTGCCAGCAGCGATCGACAGGGGGCAACGCGAGACACCGGGGAGCTGTTTTTT CASSDRQGATRDTGELFF
TRBJ1-2 NA NA TRBV18 TGTGCCAGCTCACCAATGGAGCAGAACTATGGCTACACCTTC CASSPMEQNYGYTF
TRBJ2-5 TRBD2 NA TRBV20-1 TGCAGTGCAGAGCGGGAGGAGATAGAGACCCAGTACTTC CSAEREEIETQYF
TRBJ2-2 TRBD1 few TRBV27 TGTGCCAGCAGTTTCTCCGGACAGGGGGCACAGACCGGGGAGCTGTTTTTT CASSFSGQGAQTGELFF
TRBJ1-6 NA NA TRBV7-2 TGTGCCAGCAGCTTAATAGGGGGTGGTAATTCACCCCTCCACTTT CASSLIGGGNSPLHF
TRBJ1-4 NA many TRBV28 TGTGCCAGCAGTTTTGTGGACGGAATAAGGTCTAAAAAACTGTTTTTT CASSFVDGIRSKKLFF
TRBJ2-5 TRBD2 few TRBV28 TGTGCCAGCAGTTTTCAAGCGGGAGGCTGGGGGGAGACCCAGTACTTC CASSFQAGGWGETQYF
TRBJ2-2 NA NA TRBV5-1 TGCGCCAGCAGCTTGGACGGAGGGGGCACCGGGGAGCTGTTTTTT CASSLDGGGTGELFF
TRBJ1-1 NA NA TRBV24-1 TGTGCCACCAGGACGGGGGTGGAGGGGACTGAAGCTTTCTTT CATRTGVEGTEAFF
TRBJ2-1 TRBD1 many TRBV7-2 TGTGCCAGCAGCCCTGACTCGACAGGGCTGTTCTACAATGAGCAGTTCTTC CASSPDSTGLFYNEQFF
TRBJ2-1 TRBD1 few TRBV5-5 TGTGCCAGCAGCCAATACAGGACAGGGAACCACTCCTACAATGAGCAGTTCTTC CASSQYRTGNHSYNEQFF
TRBJ2-5 NA NA TRBV19 TGTGCCAGTAGTACTCGACAGGGACTGCGCGAGACCCAGTACTTC CASSTRQGLRETQYF
TRBJ2-3 NA many TRBV7-2 TGTGCCAGCAGCTTAGATACGGGAATCGGCACAGATACGCAGTATTTT CASSLDTGIGTDTQYF
TRBJ2-7 NA few TRBV28 TGTGCCAGCACTTCCACTGCTGACAGGCACGAGCAGTACTTC CASTSTADRHEQYF
TRBJ2-7 TRBD2 NA TRBV4-3 TGCGCCAGCAGCCAAGATTTTCGGGAGGGCCGAAACGAGCAGTACTTC CASSQDFREGRNEQYF
TRBJ2-7 TRBD1 NA TRBV20-1 TGCAGTGCTAGAGATATGGTGGCAGGGGGCCGGAATTACGAGCAGTACTTC CSARDMVAGGRNYEQYF
TRBJ2-7 TRBD2 NA TRBV20-1 TGCAGTGCTACACTAGCGGGAGGGCCTCAGTACGAGCAGTACTTC CSATLAGGPQYEQYF
TRBJ1-2 NA NA TRBV7-9 TGTGCCAGCAGTTCAGGGCAGAAGAATGGCTACACCTTC CASSSGQKNGYTF
TRBJ2-5 NA NA TRBV6-6 TGTGCCAGCAGTGGGACCGGGATGTCGGCCCAGTACTTC CASSGTGMSAQYF
TRBJ1-1 NA NA TRBV6-5 TGTGCCAGCAGTTACTCGTTGGTAGCAATGAACACTGAAGCTTTCTTT CASSYSLVAMNTEAFF
TRBJ1-5 NA few TRBV7-2 TGTGCCAGCAGCTCCGGGACATCCCAGCCCCAGCATTTT CASSSGTSQPQHF
TRBJ1-1 NA few TRBV7-2 TGTGCCAGCAACCCAACAGGGTCATTCTCCATGAACACTGAAGCTTTCTTT CASNPTGSFSMNTEAFF
TRBJ1-1 NA many TRBV7-2 TGTGCCAGCAGCTTAGGATTGGGGGCGGCCACTGAAGCTTTCTTT CASSLGLGAATEAFF
TRBJ2-5 TRBD1 many TRBV7-2 TGTGCCAGCAGCCGGGGCCCGACAGGGGTCCGGCAAGAGACCCAGTACTTC CASSRGPTGVRQETQYF
TRBJ1-1 NA few TRBV4-2 TGTGCCAGCAGCCAAGATGGGGGGGGCAGTCTCTCTGAAGCTTTCTTT CASSQDGGGSLSEAFF
TRBJ2-7 TRBD2 NA TRBV6-2/TRBV6-3 TGTGCCAGCAGTTACCCGTCGAGTAGCGGGAGTGCCTACGAGCAGTACTTC CASSYPSSSGSAYEQYF
TRBJ1-5 NA NA TRBV7-8 TGTGCCAGCAGTTCCAATCGGGGGGCAGGCCAGCCCCAGCATTTT CASSSNRGAGQPQHF
TRBJ1-1 TRBD1 many TRBV7-2 TGTGCCAGCAGCTTATTTAGGCGATTGGGACAGGGTAAAACTGAAGCTTTCTTT CASSLFRRLGQGKTEAFF
TRBJ2-2 NA NA TRBV10-3 TGTGCCATCAAGGGGGGGCAGGCGAACACCGGGGAGCTGTTTTTT CAIKGGQANTGELFF
TRBJ2-3 TRBD2 few TRBV11-3 TGTGCCAGCAGCCCCGGGGGGAGGGCCTTTTCAGATACGCAGTATTTT CASSPGGRAFSDTQYF
TRBJ1-2 NA few TRBV6-8 TGTGCCAGCAGTTACTCGGAAGGCGCCTATGGCTACACCTTC CASSYSEGAYGYTF
TRBJ2-3 TRBD1 NA TRBV19 TGTGCCAGTAGTGACAGGGTTGGAGATACGCAGTATTTT CASSDRVGDTQYF
TRBJ2-7 NA few TRBV7-2 TGTGCCAGCAGCTCCCAGGGACGGGACACCTTCTACGAGCAGTACTTC CASSSQGRDTFYEQYF
TRBJ2-1 TRBD2 NA TRBV10-3 TGTGCCATCAGTGAGAGCGGGGGTCTAGCGGGAGGCCGGGATGAGCAGTTCTTC CAISESGGLAGGRDEQFF
TRBJ2-5 TRBD1 NA TRBV7-6 TGTGCCAGCGCTTCAAATGGACAGGGGGAGAGAGAGACCCAGTACTTC CASASNGQGERETQYF
TRBJ2-2 NA NA TRBV7-8 TGTGCCAGCAGCTTAGCGAATGTAGAGGGGCTCGGGGAGCTGTTTTTT CASSLANVEGLGELFF
TRBJ1-1 TRBD1 few TRBV6-2/TRBV6-3 TGTGCCAGCAGCAAGGACAGGGTCGCGATGAACACTGAAGCTTTCTTT CASSKDRVAMNTEAFF
TRBJ2-1 NA NA TRBV12-3/TRBV12-4 TGTGCCAGCTTGACTGGGGGCGATCATGAGCAGTTCTTC CASLTGGDHEQFF
TRBJ1-4 NA many TRBV7-2 TGTGCCAGCAGCTTAGGGGCAGGCTATAATGAAAAACTGTTTTTT CASSLGAGYNEKLFF
TRBJ2-4 TRBD1 NA TRBV6-6 TGTGCCAGCAGTTACGAGCGGACAGGGCAAAACATTCAGTACTTC CASSYERTGQNIQYF
TRBJ2-5 NA few TRBV28 TGTGCCAGCAGTTTAAACTGGGGGACCCAGTACTTC CASSLNWGTQYF
TRBJ1-2 TRBD1 NA TRBV30 TGTGCCTGGAGGGAACAGGGGTCGGACTATGGCTACACCTTC CAWREQGSDYGYTF
TRBJ1-5 NA NA TRBV20-1 TGCAGTGCTAGAGATCTTACACAGGGAGGTGTTAGCAATCAGCCCCAGCATTTT CSARDLTQGGVSNQPQHF